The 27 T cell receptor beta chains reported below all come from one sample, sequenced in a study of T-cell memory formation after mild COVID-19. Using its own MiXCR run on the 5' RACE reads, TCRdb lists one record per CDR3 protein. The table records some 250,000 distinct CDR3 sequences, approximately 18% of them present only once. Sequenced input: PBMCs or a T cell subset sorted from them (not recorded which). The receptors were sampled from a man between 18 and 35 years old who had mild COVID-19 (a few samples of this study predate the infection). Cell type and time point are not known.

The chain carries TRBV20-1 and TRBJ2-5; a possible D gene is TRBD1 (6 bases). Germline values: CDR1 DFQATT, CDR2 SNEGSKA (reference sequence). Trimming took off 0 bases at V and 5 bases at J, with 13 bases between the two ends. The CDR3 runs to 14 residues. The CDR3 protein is CSARDPRGHETQYF. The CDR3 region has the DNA TGCAGTGCTAGAGACCCCAGGGGCCACGAGACCCAGTACTTC.

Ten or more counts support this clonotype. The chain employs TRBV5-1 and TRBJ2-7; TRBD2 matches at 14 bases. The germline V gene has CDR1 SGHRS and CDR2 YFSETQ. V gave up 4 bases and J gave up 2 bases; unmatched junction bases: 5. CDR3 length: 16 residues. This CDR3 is CASSPGLAGGPYEQYF. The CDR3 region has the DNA TGCGCCAGCAGCCCTGGACTAGCGGGAGGACCCTACGAGCAGTACTTC.

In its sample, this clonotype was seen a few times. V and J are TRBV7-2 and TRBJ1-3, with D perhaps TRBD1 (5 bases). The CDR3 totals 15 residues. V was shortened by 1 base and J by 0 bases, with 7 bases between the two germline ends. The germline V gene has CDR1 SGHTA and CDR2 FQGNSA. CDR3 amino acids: CASSLEGDSGNTIYF. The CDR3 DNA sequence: TGTGCCAGCAGCTTAGAAGGGGACTCTGGAAACACCATATATTTT.

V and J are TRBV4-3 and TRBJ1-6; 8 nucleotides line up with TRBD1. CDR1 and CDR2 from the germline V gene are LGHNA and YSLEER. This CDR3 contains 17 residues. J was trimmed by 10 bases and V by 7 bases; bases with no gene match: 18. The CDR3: CASNQGAGFRTGSPLHF. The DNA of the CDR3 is TGCGCCAGCAACCAGGGAGCTGGGTTTAGGACAGGGTCACCCCTCCACTTT.

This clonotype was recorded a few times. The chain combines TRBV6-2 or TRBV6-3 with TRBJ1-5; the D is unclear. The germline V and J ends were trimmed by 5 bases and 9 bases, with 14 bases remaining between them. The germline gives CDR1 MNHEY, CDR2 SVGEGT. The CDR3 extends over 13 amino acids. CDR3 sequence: CASSVDLTGPQHF. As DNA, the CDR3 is TGTGCCAGCAGTGTGGACCTTACCGGGCCCCAGCATTTT.

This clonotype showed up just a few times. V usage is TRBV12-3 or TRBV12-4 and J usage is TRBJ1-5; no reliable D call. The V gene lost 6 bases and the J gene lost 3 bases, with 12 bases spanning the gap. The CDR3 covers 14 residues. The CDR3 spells CASSTSRINQPQHF. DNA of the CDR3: TGTGCCAGCAGCACGTCACGGATCAATCAGCCCCAGCATTTT.

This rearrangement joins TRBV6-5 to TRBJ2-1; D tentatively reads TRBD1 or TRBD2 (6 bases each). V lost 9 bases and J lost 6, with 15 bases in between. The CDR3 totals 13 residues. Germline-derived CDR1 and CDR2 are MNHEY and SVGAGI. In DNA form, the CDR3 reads TGTGCCAGTGGGCCGGGGGCGGTCAATGAGCAGTTCTTC. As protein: CASGPGAVNEQFF.

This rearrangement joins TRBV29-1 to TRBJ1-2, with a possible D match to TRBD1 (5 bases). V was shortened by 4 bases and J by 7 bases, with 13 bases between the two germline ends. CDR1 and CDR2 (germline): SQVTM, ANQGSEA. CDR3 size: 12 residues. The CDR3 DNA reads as TGCAGCGTTGGGACATACTCTCCTGGCTACACCTTC. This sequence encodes CSVGTYSPGYTF.

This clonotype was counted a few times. The CDR3 nucleotides are TGTGCCAGCAGCTTGGAGGGGCTACCACCAACCTACAATGAGCAGTTCTTC. Amino acids: CASSLEGLPPTYNEQFF. The rearrangement joins TRBV7-9 to TRBJ2-1, with a possible D match to TRBD2 (6 bases). The ends were cut back, 3 bases at V and 2 bases at J, with 17 bases in the middle. From germline, CDR1 is SEHNR and CDR2 FQNEAQ (reference sequence). This CDR3 is built from 17 residues.

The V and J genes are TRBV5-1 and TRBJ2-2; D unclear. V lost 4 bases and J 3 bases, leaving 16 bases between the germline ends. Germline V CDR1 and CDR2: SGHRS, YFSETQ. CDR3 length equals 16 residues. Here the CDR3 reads CASSLIESGHTGELFF. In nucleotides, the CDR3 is TGCGCCAGCAGCCTAATAGAGTCCGGGCACACCGGGGAGCTGTTTTTT.

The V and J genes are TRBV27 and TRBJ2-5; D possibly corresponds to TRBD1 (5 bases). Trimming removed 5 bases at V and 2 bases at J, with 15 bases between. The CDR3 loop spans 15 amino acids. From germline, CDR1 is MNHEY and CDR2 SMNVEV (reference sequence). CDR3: CASSVPGRVQETQYF. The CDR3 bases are TGTGCCAGCAGTGTTCCCGGCAGGGTTCAAGAGACCCAGTACTTC.

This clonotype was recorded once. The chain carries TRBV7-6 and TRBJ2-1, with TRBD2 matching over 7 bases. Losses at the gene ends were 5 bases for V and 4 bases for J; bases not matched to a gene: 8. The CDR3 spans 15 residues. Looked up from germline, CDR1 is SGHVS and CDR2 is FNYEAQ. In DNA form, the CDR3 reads TGTGCCAGCAGCCCCCTAGCGGCCGATTACAATGAGCAGTTCTTC. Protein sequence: CASSPLAADYNEQFF.

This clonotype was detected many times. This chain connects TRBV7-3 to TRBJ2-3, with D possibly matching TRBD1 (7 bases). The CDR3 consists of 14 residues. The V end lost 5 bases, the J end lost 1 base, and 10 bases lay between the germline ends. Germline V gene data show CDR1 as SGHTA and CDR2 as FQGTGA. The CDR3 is CASSPRGGTDTQYF. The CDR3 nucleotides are TGTGCCAGCAGCCCCAGGGGGGGCACAGATACGCAGTATTTT.

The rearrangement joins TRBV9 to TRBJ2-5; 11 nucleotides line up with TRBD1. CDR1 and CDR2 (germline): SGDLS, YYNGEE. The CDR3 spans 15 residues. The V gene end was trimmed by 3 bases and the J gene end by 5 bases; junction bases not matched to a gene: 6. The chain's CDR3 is CASSGGQGAWETQYF. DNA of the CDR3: TGTGCCAGCAGCGGTGGACAGGGGGCGTGGGAGACCCAGTACTTC.

CDR3 coding DNA: TGTGCCAGCAGCCCAACGCGGGGGGTCCGCAATGAGCAGTTCTTC. It specifies CASSPTRGVRNEQFF. The chain combines TRBV7-2 with TRBJ2-1; TRBD2 agrees at 8 bases. V shed 5 bases and J 6 bases; nucleotides not matched to a gene: 9. Germline CDR1 reads SGHTA; CDR2 reads FQGNSA. This CDR3 comprises 15 residues. Using reference TRBV7-2 and TRBJ2-1 for the parts outside the CDR3, the full variable domain is GAGVSQSPSNKVTEKGKDVELRCDPISGHTALYWYRQSLGQGLEFLIYFQGNSAPDKSGLPSDRFSAERTGGSVSTLTIQRTQQEDSAVYLCASSPTRGVRNEQFFGPGTRLTVL.

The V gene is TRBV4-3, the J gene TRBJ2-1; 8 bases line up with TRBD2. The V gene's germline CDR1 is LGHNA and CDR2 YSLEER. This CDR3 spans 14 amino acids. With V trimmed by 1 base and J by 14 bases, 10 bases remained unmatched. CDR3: CASSQVVAGNMKFF. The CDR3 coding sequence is TGCGCCAGCAGCCAAGTTGTAGCGGGGAATATGAAGTTCTTC.

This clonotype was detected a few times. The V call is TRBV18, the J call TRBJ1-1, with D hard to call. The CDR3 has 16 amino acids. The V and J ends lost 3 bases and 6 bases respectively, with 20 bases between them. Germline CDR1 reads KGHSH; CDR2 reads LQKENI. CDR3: CASSPKLLTTLPEAFF. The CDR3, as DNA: TGTGCCAGCTCACCGAAATTATTGACAACCCTCCCTGAAGCTTTCTTT.

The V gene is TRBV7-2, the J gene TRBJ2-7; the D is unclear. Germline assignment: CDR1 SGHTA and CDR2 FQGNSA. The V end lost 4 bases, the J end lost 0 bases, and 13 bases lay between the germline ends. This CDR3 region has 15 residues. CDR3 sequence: CASSSPYVGSYEQYF. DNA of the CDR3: TGTGCCAGCAGCTCCCCCTACGTGGGCTCCTACGAGCAGTACTTC.

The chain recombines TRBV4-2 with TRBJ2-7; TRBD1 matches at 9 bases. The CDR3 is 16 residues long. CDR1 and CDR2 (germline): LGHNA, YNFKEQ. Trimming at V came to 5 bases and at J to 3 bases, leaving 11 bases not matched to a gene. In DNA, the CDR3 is TGTGCCAGCAGCGAGGTTGCCGGGACAGGGTTCTACGAGCAGTACTTC. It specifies CASSEVAGTGFYEQYF.

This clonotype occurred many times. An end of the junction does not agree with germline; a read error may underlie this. CDR3 amino acids: CASSQGGNTEAFF. Here the CDR3 DNA reads TGTGCCAGCAGCCAAGGGGGGAACACTGAAGCTTTCTTT. The V gene is TRBV4-3, the J gene TRBJ1-1, with D perhaps matching TRBD1 (6 bases). Looked up from germline, CDR1 is LGHNA and CDR2 is YSLEER. The CDR3 totals 13 residues.

The CDR3 nucleotides read TGTGCCAGCAGCGCGGTCGAAACTGAAGCTTTCTTT. The encoded protein is CASSAVETEAFF. The chain has TRBV9 and TRBJ1-1; no clear D. The CDR3 sequence is 12 residues long. Trimming removed 3 bases at V and 5 bases at J, with 8 bases between. Looked up from germline, CDR1 is SGDLS and CDR2 is YYNGEE.

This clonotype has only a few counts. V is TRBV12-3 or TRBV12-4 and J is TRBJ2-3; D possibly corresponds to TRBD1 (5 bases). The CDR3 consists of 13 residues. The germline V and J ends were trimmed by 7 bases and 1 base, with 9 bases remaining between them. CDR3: CASTGPRTDTQYF. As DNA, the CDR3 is TGTGCCAGCACAGGGCCGCGCACAGATACGCAGTATTTT.

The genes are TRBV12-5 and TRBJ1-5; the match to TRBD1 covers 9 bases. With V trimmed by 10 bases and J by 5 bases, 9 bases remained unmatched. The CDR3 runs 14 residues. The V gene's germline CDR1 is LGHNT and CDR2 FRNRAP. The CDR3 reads CATGLGTGYQPQHF. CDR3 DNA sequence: TGTGCTACCGGGTTGGGGACAGGGTATCAGCCCCAGCATTTT.

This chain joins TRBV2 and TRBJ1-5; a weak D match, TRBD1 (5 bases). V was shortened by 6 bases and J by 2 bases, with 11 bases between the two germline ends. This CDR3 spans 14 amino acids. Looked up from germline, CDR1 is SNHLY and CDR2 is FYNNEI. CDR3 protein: CASSDGGGNQPQHF. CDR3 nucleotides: TGTGCCAGCAGCGACGGAGGGGGCAATCAGCCCCAGCATTTT. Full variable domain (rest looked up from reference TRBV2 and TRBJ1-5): EPEVTQTPSHQVTQMGQEVILRCVPISNHLYFYWYRQILGQKVEFLVSFYNNEISEKSEIFDDQFSVERPDGSNFTLKIRSTKLEDSAMYFCASSDGGGNQPQHFGDGTRLSIL.

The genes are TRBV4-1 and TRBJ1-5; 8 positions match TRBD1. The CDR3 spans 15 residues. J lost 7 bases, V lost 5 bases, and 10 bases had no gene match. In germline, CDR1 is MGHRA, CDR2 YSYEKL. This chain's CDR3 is CASSSAGQGEQPQHF. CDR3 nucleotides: TGCGCCAGCAGCTCGGCTGGACAGGGTGAACAGCCCCAGCATTTT.

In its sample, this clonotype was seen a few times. The chain's CDR3 is CASSSQRSGANVLTF. CDR3 DNA: TGTGCCAGCAGCTCGCAGAGGTCTGGGGCCAACGTCCTGACTTTC. The chain uses TRBV5-6 and TRBJ2-6, with no clear D. The CDR3 consists of 15 residues. In germline, CDR1 is SGHDT, CDR2 YYEEEE. V lost 3 bases and J 1 base, leaving 8 bases between the germline ends.

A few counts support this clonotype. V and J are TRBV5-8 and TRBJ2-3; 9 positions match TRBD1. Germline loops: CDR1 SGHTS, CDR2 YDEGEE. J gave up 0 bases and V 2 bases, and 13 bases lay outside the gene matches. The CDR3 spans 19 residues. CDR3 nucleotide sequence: TGTGCCAGCAGCTTATGGACAGGGGCCGACTTGACTAGCACAGATACGCAGTATTTT. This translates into CASSLWTGADLTSTDTQYF.